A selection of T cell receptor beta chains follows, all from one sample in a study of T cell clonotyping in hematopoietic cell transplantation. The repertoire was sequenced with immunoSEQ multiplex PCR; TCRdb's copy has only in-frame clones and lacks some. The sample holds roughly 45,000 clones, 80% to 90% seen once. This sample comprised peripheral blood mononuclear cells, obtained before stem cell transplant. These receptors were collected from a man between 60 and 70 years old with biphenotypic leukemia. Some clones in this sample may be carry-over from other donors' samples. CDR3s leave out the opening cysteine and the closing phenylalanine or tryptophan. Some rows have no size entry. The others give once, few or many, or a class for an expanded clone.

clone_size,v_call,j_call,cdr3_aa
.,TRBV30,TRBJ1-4,ALRIRANEKLF
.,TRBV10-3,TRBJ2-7,AISESGEGPYEQY
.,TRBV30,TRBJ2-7,AWSGGPPVNEQY
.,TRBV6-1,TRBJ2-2,AIDRGLDTGELF
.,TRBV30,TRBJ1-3,AWVPFFPRRNSGNTIY
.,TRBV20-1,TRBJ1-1,SAPNTEAF
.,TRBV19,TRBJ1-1,ASSIAYPGTEAF
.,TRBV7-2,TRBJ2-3,ASSLSRVDTQY
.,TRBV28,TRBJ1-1,ASRSIGTENTEAF
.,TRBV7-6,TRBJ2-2,ASSMGLVAGELF
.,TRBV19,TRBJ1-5,ASNLLGSNQPQH
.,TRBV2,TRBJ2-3,ASSEDHMDTQY
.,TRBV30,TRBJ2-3,AWSPRLRGGTDTQY
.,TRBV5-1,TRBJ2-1,ASSGLPHNEQF
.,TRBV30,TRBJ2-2,AWSPEENGELF
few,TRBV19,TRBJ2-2,ASTDRDGDTGELF
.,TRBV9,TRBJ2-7,ASSGAGGDYEQY
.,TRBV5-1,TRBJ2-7,ASSLVSRSYEQY
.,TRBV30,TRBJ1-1,AWSQVGRGANTEAF
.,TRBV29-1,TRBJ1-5,SVFETGGLDSNQPQH
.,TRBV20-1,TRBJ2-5,SARDVETQY
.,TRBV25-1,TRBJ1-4,ASSPGVEKLF
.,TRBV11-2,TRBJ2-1,ASSFRGSGVRLEEQF
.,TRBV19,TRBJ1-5,ASSGRDIAVNQPQH
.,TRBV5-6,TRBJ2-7,ASSSQTDSYEQY
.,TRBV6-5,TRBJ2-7,ASSSPGGFPTREQY
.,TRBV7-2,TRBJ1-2,ASRQGINYGYT
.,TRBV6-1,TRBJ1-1,ASIRRQGIPSGF
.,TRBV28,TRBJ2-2,ASSRTGVTGELF
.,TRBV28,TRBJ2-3,ASSFRDRRYLFTDTQY
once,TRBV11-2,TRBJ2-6,ASSFGGANVLT
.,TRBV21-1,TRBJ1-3,ASSKGSGGEATGNTIY
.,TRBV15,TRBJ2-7,ATSPGDGTLGEQY
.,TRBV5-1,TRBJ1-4,ASSPSSGVSSEKLF
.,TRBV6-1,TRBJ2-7,ASRTDRDSYEQY
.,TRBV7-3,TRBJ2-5,ASSLGLGLEGETQY
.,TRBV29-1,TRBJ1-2,SVVHSANYGYT
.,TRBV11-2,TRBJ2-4,ASSLERTSDIQY
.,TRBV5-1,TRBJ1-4,ASSSGARWEKLF
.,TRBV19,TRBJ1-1,ATRGAALNTEAF
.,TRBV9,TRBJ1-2,ASSVGTVYGYT
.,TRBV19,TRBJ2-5,ASSKVYQETQY
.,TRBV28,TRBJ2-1,ASSLGNEQF
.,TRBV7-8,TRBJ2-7,ASSFTGQVSYEQY
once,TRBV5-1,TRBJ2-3,ASSLFYGGTDTQY
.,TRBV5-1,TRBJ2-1,ASSPGTGYNEQF
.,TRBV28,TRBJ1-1,ASSRRYSMNTEAF
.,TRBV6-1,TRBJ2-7,ASKAGQGVRQY
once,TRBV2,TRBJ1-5,ASSESGPYQPQH
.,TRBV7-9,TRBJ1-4,ASRSAGGSVEKLF
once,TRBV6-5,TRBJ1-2,ASSYWGQGFNYGYT
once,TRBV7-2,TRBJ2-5,ASSLVETQY
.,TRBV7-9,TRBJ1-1,ASSLYSRNTEAF
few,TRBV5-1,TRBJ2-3,ASSSLAGGSTDTQY
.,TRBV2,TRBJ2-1,ASSSRGVSAYNEQF
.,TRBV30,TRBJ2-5,AWAGGDYQETQY
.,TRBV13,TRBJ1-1,ASSLGYQGGEAF
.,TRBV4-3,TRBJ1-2,ASSQGYRNYGYT
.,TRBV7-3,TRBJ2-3,ASSLGARDTQY
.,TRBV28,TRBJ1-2,ASSFPGLSYGYT